What follows are 32 T cell receptor beta chains derived from one specimen sequenced in a study of T cell changes during pregnancy in multiple sclerosis. Libraries were prepared by immunoSEQ multiplex PCR; TCRdb keeps only in-frame clonotypes and omits some of them. The sample shows about 73,000 clones, 85% to 95% of them seen only once. The sample consisted of peripheral blood, taken in the third trimester of pregnancy. The receptors stem from a female donor in good health, enrolled as a control in a pregnancy study.

The chain links TRBV23-1 to TRBJ2-7; TRBD1 aligns across 8 bases. TRBV23-1 is an ORF, and what it does is uncertain. After removal of 5 bases from V and 0 bases from J, the junction contained 9 bases not matched to a gene. The CDR3 totals 16 residues. CDR3 sequence: CASSRTTGTGSYEQYF. The CDR3 bases are TGCGCCAGCAGTAGAACTACCGGGACAGGCTCCTACGAGCAGTACTTC.

This chain connects TRBV6-6 to TRBJ1-6, with 8 nucleotides matching TRBD1. Germline-derived CDR1 and CDR2 are MNHNY and SVGAGI (reference sequence). V dropped 5 bases and J dropped 8; count of bases not matched to a gene: 2. This CDR3 is built from 13 residues. The DNA for the CDR3 is TGTGCCAGCAGTCAGGGGGCGGATTCACCCCTCCACTTT. It encodes CASSQGADSPLHF.

The V call is TRBV7-6, the J call TRBJ2-1; 8 bases align to TRBD2. Looked up from germline, CDR1 is SGHVS and CDR2 is FNYEAQ. Trimming cost V 0 bases and J 2 bases; bases outside gene matches: 12. The CDR3 contains 19 residues. The CDR3 region has the DNA TGTGCCAGCAGCTTAGCGCTGGGGGTAGCGGGGCCCCCCTACAATGAGCAGTTCTTC. Its translation: CASSLALGVAGPPYNEQFF. Filled out from reference TRBV7-6 and TRBJ2-1, the complete variable domain reads GAGVSQSPRYKVTKRGQDVALRCDPISGHVSLYWYRQALGQGPEFLTYFNYEAQQDKSGLPNDRFSAERPEGSISTLTIQRTEQRDSAMYRCASSLALGVAGPPYNEQFFGPGTRLTVL.

The J gene is TRBJ2-7, the V gene TRBV11-2; maybe TRBD1 (6 bases). V was clipped by 5 bases and J by 0 bases, with 8 bases between them. Germline values: CDR1 SGHAT, CDR2 FQNNGV. This CDR3 has 13 residues. The CDR3, as DNA: TGTGCCAGCAGCCCGGGACACTCCTACGAGCAGTACTTC. This codes for CASSPGHSYEQYF.

J is TRBJ1-6 and V is TRBV5-6; D possibly corresponds to TRBD1 (5 bases). This CDR3 has 16 residues. The V and J ends lost 4 bases and 0 bases respectively, with 11 bases between them. Germline values: CDR1 SGHDT, CDR2 YYEEEE. CDR3 sequence: CASSGGKSSYNSPLHF. DNA for the CDR3: TGTGCCAGCAGCGGGGGGAAAAGCTCCTATAATTCACCCCTCCACTTT.

The chain uses TRBV5-1 and TRBJ2-7; 9 bases fit TRBD1. The CDR3 has 17 amino acids. Germline V gene sequence: CDR1 SGHRS, CDR2 YFSETQ. J lost 5 bases, V lost 2 bases, and 14 bases had no gene match. CDR3: CASSLRSITGGYHEQYF. The DNA for the CDR3 is TGCGCCAGCAGCTTAAGGTCCATCACAGGGGGCTACCACGAGCAGTACTTC.

This chain connects TRBV29-1 to TRBJ2-7; weak D call: TRBD1 (5 bases). The length of the CDR3 is 12 residues. Germline-derived CDR1 and CDR2 are SQVTM and ANQGSEA. V lost 4 bases and J 3 bases, leaving 10 bases between the germline ends. The CDR3 bases are TGCAGCGTTGCACCAGGGAACTACGAGCAGTACTTC. Translating it yields CSVAPGNYEQYF.

The CDR3 sequence is CASSQPLTRSNEQFF. The CDR3 region has the DNA TGCGCCAGCAGCCAACCCCTGACTAGATCCAATGAGCAGTTCTTC. J is TRBJ2-1 and V is TRBV4-1, with D tentatively TRBD2 (6 bases). Trimming cost V 2 bases and J 6 bases, with 14 bases left between them. The CDR3 sequence is 15 residues long. The germline V gene encodes CDR1 MGHRA and CDR2 YSYEKL.

The chain recombines TRBV7-9 with TRBJ1-1; perhaps TRBD1 as D (5 bases). Trimming cost V 5 bases and J 6 bases, with 7 bases left between them. CDR1 is SEHNR and CDR2 is FQNEAQ in the germline V gene (reference sequence). The CDR3 has 11 residues. The CDR3 DNA follows: TGTGCCAGCAGCCCACAGGCTGAAGCTTTCTTT. Translating gives CASSPQAEAFF.

The rearrangement links TRBV29-1 to TRBJ1-2; unclear D gene. The CDR3 is made up of 11 amino acids. Germline-derived CDR1 and CDR2 are SQVTM and ANQGSEA. With 4 bases removed from V and 7 bases from J, the gap between germline ends came to 10 bases. The CDR3 coding sequence is TGCAGCGTTGGGTTTGGGAGTGGCTACACCTTC. This sequence encodes CSVGFGSGYTF.

V and J are TRBV6-4 and TRBJ1-2; 7 nucleotides match TRBD1. V was pared by 7 bases and J by 3 bases, with 11 bases of the junction left unmatched. CDR1 is MRHNA, CDR2 SNTAGT, per germline. The CDR3 totals 15 residues. CDR3 bases: TGTGCCAGCACCTTGACAGGGAACGGGGACTATGGCTACACCTTC. This codes for CASTLTGNGDYGYTF.

This chain joins TRBV19 and TRBJ2-5, with D tentatively TRBD1 (5 bases). Germline lookup yields CDR1 LNHDA and CDR2 SQIVND (reference sequence). The CDR3 extends over 15 amino acids. V lost 0 bases to trimming and J lost 5 bases, with 13 bases between them. The CDR3 nucleotides read TGTGCCAGTAGTATAGATGGCAGGGTAGGGGAGACCCAGTACTTC. It specifies CASSIDGRVGETQYF. The full variable domain, with the rest looked up from reference TRBV19 and TRBJ2-5, is DGGITQSPKYLFRKEGQNVTLSCEQNLNHDAMYWYRQDPGQGLRLIYYSQIVNDFQKGDIAEGYSVSREKKESFPLTVTSAQKNPTAFYLCASSIDGRVGETQYFGPGTRLLVL.

This sequence joins TRBV7-9 and TRBJ2-3; 9 bases map to TRBD2. The CDR3 extends over 14 amino acids. Germline loops: CDR1 SEHNR, CDR2 FQNEAQ (reference sequence). V was pared by 5 bases and J by 2 bases, with 2 bases of the junction left unmatched. The CDR3 DNA reads TGTGCCAGCAGCGAGCGGGGGGCCACAGATACGCAGTATTTT. It yields the protein CASSERGATDTQYF.

V usage is TRBV18 and J usage is TRBJ2-7, with TRBD1 identical over 7 bases. The ends lost 1 base at V and 2 bases at J; junction bases unmatched: 5. The CDR3 runs 15 residues. Germline CDR1 and CDR2: KGHSH and LQKENI. The CDR3 nucleotides are TGTGCCAGCTCACCACAGGGACAGTCCACCTACGAGCAGTACTTC. It specifies CASSPQGQSTYEQYF.

This clone occurred once. This rearrangement joins TRBV5-4 to TRBJ2-7; possibly TRBD1 for D (5 bases). The CDR3 extends over 15 amino acids. Germline V lookup: CDR1 SGHNT, CDR2 YYREEE (reference sequence). The germline V and J ends were trimmed by 0 bases and 5 bases, with 15 bases remaining between them. In DNA, the CDR3 is TGTGCCAGCAGCTTGGCCTCGACAGCCACTAACGAGCAGTACTTC. Protein product: CASSLASTATNEQYF.

CDR3 loop: CASSHMGQVYGYTF. As DNA, the CDR3 is TGTGCCAGCAGCCATATGGGGCAGGTCTATGGCTACACCTTC. The rearrangement joins TRBV14 to TRBJ1-2, with a possible D match to TRBD1 (5 bases). This CDR3 contains 14 residues. V was cut by 3 bases and J by 4 bases, with 12 bases left in between. The V gene's germline CDR1 is SGHDN and CDR2 FVKESK. The complete variable domain, with remaining parts taken from reference TRBV14 and TRBJ1-2, reads EAGVTQFPSHSVIEKGQTVTLRCDPISGHDNLYWYRRVMGKEIKFLLHFVKESKQDESGMPNNRFLAERTGGTYSTLKVQPAELEDSGVYFCASSHMGQVYGYTFGSGTRLTVV.

This chain uses TRBV19 with TRBJ2-5; TRBD1 is a possible D gene (5 bases). Germline CDR1 reads LNHDA; CDR2 reads SQIVND (reference sequence). The length of the CDR3 is 15 residues. V lost 3 bases, J lost 4 bases, and 15 bases lay in between. This chain's CDR3 is CASSIALGAGETQYF. The CDR3 DNA follows: TGTGCCAGTAGTATTGCGCTAGGGGCCGGAGAGACCCAGTACTTC.

The V gene is TRBV12-2, the J gene TRBJ2-7; the table's D call, TRBD2, was not checked against the DNA. TRBV12-2 is a listed pseudogene. This CDR3 is 17 amino acids long. CDR3 sequence (DNA): TGTGCAAGTCGCTTACGGACTAGCGGGGATCTCTCCTACGAGCAGTACTTC. Translating gives CASRLRTSGDLSYEQYF.

This clone was seen a single time. V and J are TRBV6-5 and TRBJ1-2; the D is unclear. Germline V gene sequence: CDR1 MNHEY, CDR2 SVGAGI. This CDR3 is 13 amino acids long. V was clipped by 10 bases and J by 4 bases, with 16 bases between them. For the CDR3, the DNA is TGTGCCACCAATAAGAGGAGTTCCTATGGCTACACCTTC. It encodes CATNKRSSYGYTF.

The chain couples TRBV21-1 to TRBJ2-7; TRBD2, the D gene given by the table, was not confirmed from the DNA. TRBV21-1 is a documented pseudogene. This CDR3 has 16 amino acids. The CDR3 loop reads CASSKGLAGGSYEQYF. The DNA of the CDR3 is TGTGCCAGCAGCAAAGGATTAGCGGGGGGCTCCTACGAGCAGTACTTC.

The chain joins TRBV7-2 to TRBJ2-5, with D possibly TRBD1 on 6 matching bases. The CDR3 spans 15 residues. The V end lost 4 bases, the J end lost 2 bases, and 14 bases lay between the germline ends. Germline V gives CDR1 SGHTA, CDR2 FQGNSA. The CDR3 region is CASSSAGQRQETQYF. In DNA form, the CDR3 reads TGTGCCAGCAGCTCCGCTGGACAGAGACAAGAGACCCAGTACTTC.

The chain couples TRBV5-1 to TRBJ2-1; the match to TRBD2 covers 11 bases. This CDR3 comprises 14 residues. The germline V gene encodes CDR1 SGHRS and CDR2 YFSETQ. Losses at the gene ends were 3 bases for V and 7 bases for J; bases not matched to a gene: 3. Here the CDR3 DNA reads TGCGCCAGCAGCTCGACTAGCGGGGTAAATGAGCAGTTCTTC. Amino acid sequence: CASSSTSGVNEQFF.

The chain has TRBV6-5 and TRBJ1-5; perhaps TRBD1 as D (6 bases). V lost 4 bases, J lost 0 bases, and 13 bases lay in between. CDR3 length equals 16 residues. Germline V CDR1 and CDR2: MNHEY, SVGAGI. The CDR3 sequence: CASSSGTPDSNQPQHF. For the CDR3, the DNA is TGTGCCAGCAGTTCCGGGACACCTGATAGCAATCAGCCCCAGCATTTT.

This chain joins TRBV7-2 and TRBJ2-3; 11 nucleotides align to TRBD2. This CDR3 has 16 amino acids. V lost 1 base and J lost 6; bases outside the gene matches: 6. Germline V lookup: CDR1 SGHTA, CDR2 FQGNSA. Written as DNA, the CDR3 is TGTGCCAGCAGCTTAGTCGGTAGCGGGAGGGCCGATACGCAGTATTTT. Residues: CASSLVGSGRADTQYF.

The V gene is TRBV25-1, the J gene TRBJ2-5, with 8 bases identical to TRBD1. This CDR3 contains 16 residues. The germline V gene encodes CDR1 MGHDK and CDR2 SYGVNS. The ends lost 1 base at V and 5 bases at J; junction bases unmatched: 9. This CDR3 reads CASSESSGGAAETQYF. The CDR3 DNA sequence: TGTGCCAGCAGTGAATCCTCAGGGGGCGCCGCGGAGACCCAGTACTTC.

The genes are TRBV7-9 and TRBJ1-2; D gene unclear. There are 15 residues in the CDR3. V was pared by 5 bases and J by 2 bases, with 15 bases between. CDR1 is SEHNR and CDR2 is FQNEAQ in the germline V gene (reference sequence). DNA for the CDR3: TGTGCCAGCAGCCCTTCCGAGTGGGAGAACTATGGCTACACCTTC. Translating gives CASSPSEWENYGYTF.

The chain links TRBV5-8 to TRBJ2-7; D gene ambiguous. The V and J ends lost 3 bases and 2 bases respectively, with 9 bases between them. CDR3 size: 13 residues. CDR1 SGHTS and CDR2 YDEGEE come from the germline V gene. The CDR3 loop reads CASSSHSTYEQYF. CDR3 DNA: TGTGCCAGCAGCTCGCACTCAACCTACGAGCAGTACTTC.

The chain uses TRBV4-1 and TRBJ2-1, with 9 positions matching TRBD2. Germline CDR1 is MGHRA and CDR2 is YSYEKL. The CDR3 is 17 residues long. Trimming took 2 bases from V and 7 from J; bases not matched to a gene: 12. Here the CDR3 reads CASSQRRGAGGGNEQFF. The CDR3 DNA is TGCGCCAGCAGCCAACGAAGAGGAGCGGGGGGAGGGAATGAGCAGTTCTTC.

The chain employs TRBV28 and TRBJ1-4, with 7 nucleotides matching TRBD1. The V gene's germline CDR1 is MDHEN and CDR2 SYDVKM. This CDR3 contains 14 residues. Trimming took 5 bases from V and 7 from J; bases not matched to a gene: 7. The DNA of the CDR3 is TGTGCCAGCAGTATACAGGGGCGTCGTGAAAAACTGTTTTTT. Amino acids: CASSIQGRREKLFF.

In its sample, this clone was seen a few times. The gene calls are TRBV28 and TRBJ1-4; possibly TRBD1 for D (5 bases). Trimming stripped 5 bases from V and 3 bases from J, with 13 bases between. The CDR3 covers 15 residues. Per the germline V gene, CDR1 is MDHEN and CDR2 is SYDVKM. The CDR3 region has the DNA TGTGCCAGCAGTCGGGGGGGGACGCCTAATGAAAAACTGTTTTTT. Protein product: CASSRGGTPNEKLFF.

The chain combines TRBV7-2 with TRBJ2-5, with 7 positions matching TRBD1. Germline assignment: CDR1 SGHTA and CDR2 FQGNSA. The CDR3 covers 14 residues. Losses at the gene ends were 5 bases for V and 5 bases for J; bases not matched to a gene: 8. This chain's CDR3 is CASSPTGVWETQYF. The CDR3 nucleotides are TGTGCCAGCAGCCCAACAGGGGTTTGGGAGACCCAGTACTTC.

CDR3 nucleotide sequence: TGCAGCGTGGGGACAGGGGACGCTTTCTTT. Protein: CSVGTGDAFF. This sequence joins TRBV29-1 and TRBJ1-1, with 10 bases fitting TRBD1. This CDR3 contains 10 residues. The V gene end was trimmed by 6 bases and the J gene end by 11 bases; junction bases not matched to a gene: 3. Germline CDR1 SQVTM, CDR2 ANQGSEA.